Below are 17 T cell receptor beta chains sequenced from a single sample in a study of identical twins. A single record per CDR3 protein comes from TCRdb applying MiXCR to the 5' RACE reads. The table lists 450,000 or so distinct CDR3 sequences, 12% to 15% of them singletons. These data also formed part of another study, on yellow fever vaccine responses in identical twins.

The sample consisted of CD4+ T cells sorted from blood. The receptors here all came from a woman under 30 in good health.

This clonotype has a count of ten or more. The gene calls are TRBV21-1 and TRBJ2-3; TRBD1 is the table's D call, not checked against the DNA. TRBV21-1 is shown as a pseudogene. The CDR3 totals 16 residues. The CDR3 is CASSKDGGAGTDTQYF. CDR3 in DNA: TGTGCCAGCAGCAAAGACGGGGGGGCTGGCACAGATACGCAGTATTTT.

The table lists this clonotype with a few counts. The CDR3 region is CASSGHTEQYF. Written as DNA, the CDR3 is TGCGCCAGCAGTGGCCATACCGAGCAGTACTTC. This sequence joins TRBV10-1 and TRBJ2-7; no definite D call. Trimming took 4 bases from V and 6 from J, leaving 7 bases between them. The CDR3 sequence is 11 residues long. The germline CDR1 and CDR2 sequences are WNHNN and SYGVQD (reference sequence).

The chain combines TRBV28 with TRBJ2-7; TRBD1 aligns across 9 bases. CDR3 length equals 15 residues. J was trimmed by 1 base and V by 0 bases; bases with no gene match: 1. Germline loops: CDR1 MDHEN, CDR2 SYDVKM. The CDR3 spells CASSLWTGGSYEQYF. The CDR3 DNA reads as TGTGCCAGCAGTTTATGGACAGGGGGATCCTACGAGCAGTACTTC.

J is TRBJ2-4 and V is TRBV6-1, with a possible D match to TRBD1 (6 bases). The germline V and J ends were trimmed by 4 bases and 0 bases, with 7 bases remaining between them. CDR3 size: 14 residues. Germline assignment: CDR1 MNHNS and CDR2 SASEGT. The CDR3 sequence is CASSVDRAKNIQYF. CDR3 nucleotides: TGTGCCAGCAGTGTGGACAGAGCCAAAAACATTCAGTACTTC.

Here the CDR3 DNA reads TGTGCCAGCAGCGAAACGGCTGCTCAGCCCCAGCATTTT. Encoded protein: CASSETAAQPQHF. This chain uses TRBV7-9 with TRBJ1-5; D is ambiguous. From germline, CDR1 is SEHNR and CDR2 FQNEAQ (reference sequence). The CDR3 runs 13 residues. Trimming cost V 5 bases and J 6 bases, with 11 bases left between them.

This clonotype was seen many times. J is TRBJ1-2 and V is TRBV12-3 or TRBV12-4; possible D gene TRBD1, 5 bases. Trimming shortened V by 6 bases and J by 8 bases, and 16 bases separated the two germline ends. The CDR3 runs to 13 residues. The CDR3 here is CASRDGGIMGYTF. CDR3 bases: TGTGCCAGCAGAGATGGGGGAATTATGGGCTACACCTTC.

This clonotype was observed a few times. The CDR3 DNA follows: TGTGCCAGCAGTTTCAGTCCGGGGATCAACTACGAGCAGTACTTC. Translated: CASSFSPGINYEQYF. The J gene is TRBJ2-7, the V gene TRBV12-3 or TRBV12-4; a weak D match, TRBD2 (5 bases). Deletions cut 3 bases from V and 3 bases from J, with 15 bases between. The CDR3 contains 15 residues.

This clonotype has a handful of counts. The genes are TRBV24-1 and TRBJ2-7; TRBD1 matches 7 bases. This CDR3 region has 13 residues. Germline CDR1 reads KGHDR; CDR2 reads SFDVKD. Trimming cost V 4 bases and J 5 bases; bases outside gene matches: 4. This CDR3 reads CATSDLTGNEQYF. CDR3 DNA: TGTGCCACCAGTGACTTGACAGGGAACGAGCAGTACTTC.

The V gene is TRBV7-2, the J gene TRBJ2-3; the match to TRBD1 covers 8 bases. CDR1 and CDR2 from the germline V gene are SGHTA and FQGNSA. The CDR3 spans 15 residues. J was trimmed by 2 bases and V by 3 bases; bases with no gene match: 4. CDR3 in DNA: TGTGCCAGCAGCTTTGGCAGGGGGCCCACAGATACGCAGTATTTT. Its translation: CASSFGRGPTDTQYF.

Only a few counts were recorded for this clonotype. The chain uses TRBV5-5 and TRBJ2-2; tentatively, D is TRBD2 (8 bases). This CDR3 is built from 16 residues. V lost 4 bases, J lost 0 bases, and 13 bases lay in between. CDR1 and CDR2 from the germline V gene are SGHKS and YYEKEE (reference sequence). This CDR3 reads CASSPGGTANTGELFF. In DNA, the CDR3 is TGTGCCAGCAGCCCGGGGGGGACAGCGAACACCGGGGAGCTGTTTTTT.

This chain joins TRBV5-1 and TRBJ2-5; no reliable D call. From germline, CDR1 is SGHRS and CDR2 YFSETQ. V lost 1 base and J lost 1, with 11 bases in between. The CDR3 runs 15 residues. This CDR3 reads CASSLSGAGQETQYF. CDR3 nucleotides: TGCGCCAGCAGCTTGTCCGGAGCAGGCCAAGAGACCCAGTACTTC.

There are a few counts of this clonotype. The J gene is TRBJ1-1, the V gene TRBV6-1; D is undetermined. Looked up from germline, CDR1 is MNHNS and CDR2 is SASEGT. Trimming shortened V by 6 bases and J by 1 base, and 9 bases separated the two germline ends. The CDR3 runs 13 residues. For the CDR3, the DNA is TGTGCCAGCAGATCTGGGAAGAACACTGAAGCTTTCTTT. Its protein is CASRSGKNTEAFF.

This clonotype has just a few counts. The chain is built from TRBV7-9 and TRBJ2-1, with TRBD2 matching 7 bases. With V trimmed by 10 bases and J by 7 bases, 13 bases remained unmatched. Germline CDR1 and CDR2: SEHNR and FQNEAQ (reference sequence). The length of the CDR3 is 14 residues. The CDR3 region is CATAGGGTYNEQFF. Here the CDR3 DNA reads TGTGCCACGGCCGGCGGGGGTACTTATAATGAGCAGTTCTTC.

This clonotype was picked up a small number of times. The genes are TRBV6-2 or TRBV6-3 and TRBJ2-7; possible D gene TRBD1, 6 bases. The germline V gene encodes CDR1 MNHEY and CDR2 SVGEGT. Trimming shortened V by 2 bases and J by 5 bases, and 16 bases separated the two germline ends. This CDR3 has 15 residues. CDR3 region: CASSYGGQGMDEQYF. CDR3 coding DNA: TGTGCCAGCAGTTACGGGGGCCAGGGCATGGACGAGCAGTACTTC.

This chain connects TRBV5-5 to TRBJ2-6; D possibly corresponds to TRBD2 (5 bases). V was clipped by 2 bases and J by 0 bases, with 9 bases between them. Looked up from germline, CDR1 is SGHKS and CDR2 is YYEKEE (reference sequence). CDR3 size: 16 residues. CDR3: CASSFEGVSGANVLTF. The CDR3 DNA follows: TGTGCCAGCAGCTTTGAGGGAGTCTCTGGGGCCAACGTCCTGACTTTC.

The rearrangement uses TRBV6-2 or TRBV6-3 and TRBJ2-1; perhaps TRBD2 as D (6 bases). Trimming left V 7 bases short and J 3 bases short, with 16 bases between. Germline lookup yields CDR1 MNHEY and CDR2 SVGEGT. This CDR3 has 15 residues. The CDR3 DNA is TGTGCCAGCACAGACCCACCTAGCGTCTACAATGAGCAGTTCTTC. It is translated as CASTDPPSVYNEQFF.

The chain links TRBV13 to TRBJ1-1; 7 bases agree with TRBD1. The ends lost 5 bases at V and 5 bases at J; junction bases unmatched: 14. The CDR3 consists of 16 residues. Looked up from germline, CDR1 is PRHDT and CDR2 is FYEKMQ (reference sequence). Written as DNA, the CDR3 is TGTGCCAGCAGCAAGTACAGGGGAAGGGGAGAAACTGAAGCTTTCTTT. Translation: CASSKYRGRGETEAFF.